This T cell receptor beta chain is from a study of blood T cell repertoires in COVID-19 (dated by TCRdb to the early 2020s). Regarding the complete study: Collaborator samples came from the United States, Italy and Spain and covered acute and convalescent phases of COVID-19. Deeply sampled blood TCRbeta repertoires from subjects exposed to, actively infected with, or recovered from COVID-19 were included in the dataset. The material from the prospective study consisted of cDNA or gDNA derived from T cells, B-cell-depleted T cells, or PBMCs. The samples were drawn from the first 160 participants of the ongoing ImmuneRACE study and from 1,254 subjects provided by 6 global collaborators. A de-identified subject ID, COVID-19 status, age in years and sex were almost always included in the sample metadata. Where available, HLA class I and class II types were taken from metadata supplied by the sample provider and were not determined by assay-based typing. The repertoires were released in a freely available public database meant as a resource for research on the immune response to SARS-CoV-2. Broader findings and caveats from the paper: Clinical and demographic metadata were provided uncurated, with the amount varying by source and participant.

Each collaborating institution followed its own protocols to collect whole blood in K2EDTA tubes. Collaborator samples were shipped for TCRbeta analysis as frozen whole blood, isolated PBMCs, or DNA extracted from either sample type. V has 2 bases trimmed and J has 7 bases trimmed; junction bases matching no gene number 7. For CDR1 and CDR2, the germline V gene lists SGHTA and FQGNSA. From the cysteine through the phenylalanine, the CDR3 covers 15 amino acids. The DNA shown is the 45-base CDR3, in frame from base 1. TCRbeta CDR3 regions were amplified from genomic DNA by means of the immunoSEQ Assay, a bias-controlled multiplex PCR. Under the source paper's analysis protocol: The number of nucleated cells in each sample was estimated by amplification of reference gene primers within the assay. To quantify the absolute abundance of each unique TCRbeta CDR3 rearrangement, sequence reads were collapsed and filtered. Productive Simpson clonality was computed per sample as the square root of Simpson's diversity index over productive rearrangements. TCRdb carries this immuneACCESS record with in-frame sequences only. Its versions omit some clonotypes, under half of them owing to an unresolved V gene in the studies checked, with the rest unexplained. From that table come the V and J calls and clone size; the DNA was used to work out D and trimming. This sample comprises just over 95,000 clones, over 70% of them detected only once. The ten largest clonotypes hold roughly 4% of the sample.

Worth noting for this clone: It has no known antigen specificity. No much larger clone is present one base from it, and per-base qualities are unavailable.

Material: peripheral blood. This clonotype was sampled from a man aged 60-69 years with acute or convalescent COVID-19. This sequence uses TRBV7-2 and TRBJ2-1; 8 bases in the junction line up with TRBD2. The CDR3 here reads CASSLPSGYPNEQFF. The DNA is as follows: TGTGCCAGCAGCTTACCTAGCGGGTACCCTAATGAGCAGTTCTTC.